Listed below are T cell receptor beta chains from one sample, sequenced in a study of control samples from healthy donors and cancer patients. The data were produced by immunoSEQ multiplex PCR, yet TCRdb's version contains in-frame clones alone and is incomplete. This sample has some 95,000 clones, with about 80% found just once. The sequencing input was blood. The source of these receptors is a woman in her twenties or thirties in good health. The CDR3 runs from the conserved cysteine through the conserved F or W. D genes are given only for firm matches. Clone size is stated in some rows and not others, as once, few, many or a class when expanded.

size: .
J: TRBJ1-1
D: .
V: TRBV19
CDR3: CATRQSNTEAFF
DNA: TGTGCCACCCGACAGTCGAACACTGAAGCTTTCTTT

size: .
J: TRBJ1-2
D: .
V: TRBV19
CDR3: CASSPEGGRAVGYTF
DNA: TGTGCCAGTAGCCCCGAGGGGGGCCGGGCAGTGGGCTACACCTTC

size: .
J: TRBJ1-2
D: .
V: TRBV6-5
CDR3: CACRRGFNGYTF
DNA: TGTGCCTGCAGAAGGGGGTTCAATGGCTACACCTTC

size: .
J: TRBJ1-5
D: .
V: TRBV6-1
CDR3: CASSEVTDQPQHF
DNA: TGTGCCAGCAGTGAAGTGACGGATCAGCCCCAGCATTTT

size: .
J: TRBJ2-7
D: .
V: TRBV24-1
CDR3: CATSDFGQYF
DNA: TGTGCCACCAGTGATTTTGGGCAGTACTTC

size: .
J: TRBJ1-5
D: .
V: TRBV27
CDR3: CASSLGLNSNQPQHF
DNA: TGTGCCAGCAGTTTAGGACTGAATAGCAATCAGCCCCAGCATTTT

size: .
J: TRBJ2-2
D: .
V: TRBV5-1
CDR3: CASSLDTNTGELFF
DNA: TGCGCCAGCAGCTTGGACACGAACACCGGGGAGCTGTTTTTT

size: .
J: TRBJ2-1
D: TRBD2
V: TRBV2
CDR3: CASSDWTSGGNEQFF
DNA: TGTGCCAGCAGTGACTGGACTAGCGGGGGCAATGAGCAGTTCTTC

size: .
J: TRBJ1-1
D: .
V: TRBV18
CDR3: CASSSLPGSEAFF
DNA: TGTGCCAGCTCGTCGTTACCGGGATCAGAAGCTTTCTTT

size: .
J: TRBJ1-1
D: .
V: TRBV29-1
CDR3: CSVGRGGPRTEAFF
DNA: TGCAGCGTTGGCAGGGGCGGGCCTCGCACTGAAGCTTTCTTT

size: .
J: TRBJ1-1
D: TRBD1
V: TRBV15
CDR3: CATSRGDRPNTEAFF
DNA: TGTGCCACCAGCAGAGGGGACAGACCGAACACTGAAGCTTTCTTT

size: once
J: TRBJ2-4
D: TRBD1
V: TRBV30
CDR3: CAWIPQGRAKNIQYF
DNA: TGTGCCTGGATCCCACAGGGGAGAGCCAAAAACATTCAGTACTTC

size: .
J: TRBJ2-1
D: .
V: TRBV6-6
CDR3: CASSYDTEQFF
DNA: TGTGCCAGCAGTTACGACACTGAGCAGTTCTTC

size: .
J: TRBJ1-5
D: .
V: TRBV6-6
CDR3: CASSYSGIQPQHF
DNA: TGTGCCAGCAGTTACTCAGGAATTCAGCCCCAGCATTTT

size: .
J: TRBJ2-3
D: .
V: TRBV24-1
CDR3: CATSDPLSSGDTQYF
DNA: TGTGCCACCAGTGATCCCCTGAGTAGCGGAGATACGCAGTATTTT

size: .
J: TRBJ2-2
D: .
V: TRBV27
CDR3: CASSLSTVSRELFF
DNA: TGTGCCAGCAGCCTCTCGACCGTGAGCCGGGAGCTGTTTTTT

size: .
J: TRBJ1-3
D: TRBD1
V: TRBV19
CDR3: CASSIDLGTAVNTIYF
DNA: TGTGCCAGTAGTATAGATCTTGGGACAGCAGTAAACACCATATATTTT

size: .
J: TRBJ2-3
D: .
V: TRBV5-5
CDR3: CASSLATGGRDTQYF
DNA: TGTGCCAGCAGCTTGGCCACAGGAGGCAGAGATACGCAGTATTTT

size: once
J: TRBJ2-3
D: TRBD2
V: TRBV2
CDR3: CASSEGTSSADTQYF
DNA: TGTGCCAGCAGTGAAGGGACTAGCAGTGCAGATACGCAGTATTTT

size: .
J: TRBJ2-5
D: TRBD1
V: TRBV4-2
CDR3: CASSQDGDRGRGTQYF
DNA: TGTGCCAGCAGCCAAGATGGGGACAGGGGGCGGGGGACCCAGTACTTC

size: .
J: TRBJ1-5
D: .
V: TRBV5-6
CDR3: CASSLVRGQPQHF
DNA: TGTGCCAGCAGCTTGGTCAGGGGTCAGCCCCAGCATTTT

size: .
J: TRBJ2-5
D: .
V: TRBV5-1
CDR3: CASSPAPGVQETQYF
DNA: TGCGCCAGCAGCCCTGCCCCGGGGGTACAAGAGACCCAGTACTTC

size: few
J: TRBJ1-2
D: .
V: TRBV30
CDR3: CAWSGQGTSYGYTF
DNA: TGTGCCTGGAGTGGCCAGGGGACCAGCTATGGCTACACCTTC

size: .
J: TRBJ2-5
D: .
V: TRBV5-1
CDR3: CASSLGSRPTETQYF
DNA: TGCGCCAGCAGCTTGGGCAGTAGGCCAACCGAGACCCAGTACTTC

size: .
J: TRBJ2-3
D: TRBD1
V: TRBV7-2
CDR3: CASSGRAGGNTQYF
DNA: TGTGCCAGCAGCGGGCGGGCAGGGGGAAATACGCAGTATTTT

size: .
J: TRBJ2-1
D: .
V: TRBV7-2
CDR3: CASSRLENEQFF
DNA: TGTGCCAGCAGCAGGCTAGAAAATGAGCAGTTCTTC

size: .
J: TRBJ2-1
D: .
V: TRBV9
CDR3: CASSERRGNYNEQFF
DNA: TGTGCCAGCAGCGAGAGGCGGGGTAACTACAATGAGCAGTTCTTC

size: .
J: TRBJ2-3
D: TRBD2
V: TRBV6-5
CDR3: CASSTSGGDTQYF
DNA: TGTGCCAGCAGTACTAGCGGGGGTGATACGCAGTATTTT

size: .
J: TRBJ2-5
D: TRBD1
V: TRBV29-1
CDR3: CSVPRDRGETQYF
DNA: TGCAGCGTGCCCCGGGACAGGGGAGAGACCCAGTACTTC